The rows below give T cell receptor beta chains drawn from one sample of a study of shared clonotypes between healthy human individuals. Data came from immunoSEQ multiplex PCR; TCRdb stores just in-frame clones and leaves some out. This table holds roughly 2.4 million clones, around 95% found once. The sequenced material came from naive CD4+ T cells sorted from blood. These receptors all come from a young man in good health. CDR3s include the opening cysteine and the closing phenylalanine or tryptophan. Each record gives: V gene, clone size, CDR3 protein. For some rows the clone size is stated as once, few or many, or as a class when expanded; others skip it.

TRBV7-9 | - | CASSLRVESGNTIYF
TRBV18 | - | CASSPSQGRNEQFF
TRBV10-3 | few | CAISPGEQPQHF
TRBV28 | once | CASSSTGYRSYF
TRBV5-1 | - | CASSFGQGKETQYF
TRBV6-5 | - | CASRETGEVQPQHF
TRBV2 | - | CASSVGQGGATNEKLFF
TRBV2 | - | CASRSGEGLLGTDTQYF
TRBV7-2 | - | CASSLGPGTSAIGELFF
TRBV2 | - | CASSESYNSPLHF
TRBV7-2 | - | CASSLGAGQSPLHF
TRBV5-1 | - | CASSLALSQGQETQYF
TRBV15 | - | CATSDGKNSYEQYF
TRBV28 | - | CASSPPGGSAYEQYF
TRBV2 | - | CARGTGPITDTQYF
TRBV6-6 | once | CASPSLLGYTF